These 14 T cell receptor beta chains were sequenced from one sample in a study of blood T cell repertoires in COVID-19. The table came from immunoSEQ multiplex PCR; TCRdb's copy has only in-frame clones and leaves some out. The sample consists of approximately 300,000 clones, around 90% of them appearing once. Material: PBMCs or T cells enriched from blood (not recorded which). Receptors were obtained from a woman aged 18-35 years with acute COVID-19.

CDR3 region: CASSSQAGGRAGELFF. CDR3 coding DNA: TGTGCCAGCAGCTCACAAGCGGGAGGCCGTGCCGGGGAGCTGTTTTTT. The chain combines TRBV7-3 with TRBJ2-2, with 9 bases identical to TRBD2. V dropped 4 bases and J dropped 6; count of bases not matched to a gene: 9. The CDR3 spans 16 residues. The germline CDR1 and CDR2 sequences are SGHTA and FQGTGA.

The chain employs TRBV15 and TRBJ2-6, with D uncertain. The CDR3 is 18 residues long. Between the trimmed V and J ends, which lost 0 bases and 0 bases, there was a span of 12 bases. CDR1 and CDR2 (germline): LNHNV, YYDKDF (reference sequence). DNA of the CDR3: TGTGCCACCAGCAGAGATCGCGGTGCACTCTCTGGGGCCAACGTCCTGACTTTC. It translates to CATSRDRGALSGANVLTF.

The count of this clone is one. The rearrangement joins TRBV7-9 to TRBJ1-5; D possibly corresponds to TRBD1 (5 bases). The length of the CDR3 is 13 residues. V was cut by 3 bases and J by 4 bases, with 7 bases left in between. CDR1 is SEHNR and CDR2 is FQNEAQ in the germline V gene (reference sequence). CDR3 nucleotide sequence: TGTGCCAGCAGCTTCGGGGGAAATCAGCCCCAGCATTTT. Protein sequence: CASSFGGNQPQHF. Full variable domain (rest looked up from reference TRBV7-9 and TRBJ1-5): DTGVSQNPRHKITKRGQNVTFRCDPISEHNRLYWYRQTLGQGPEFLTYFQNEAQLEKSRLLSDRFSAERPKGSFSTLEIQRTEQGDSAMYLCASSFGGNQPQHFGDGTRLSIL.

This rearrangement joins TRBV5-1 to TRBJ1-1, with D possibly TRBD1 on 5 matching bases. Trimming stripped 6 bases from V and 4 bases from J, with 16 bases between. The germline V gene has CDR1 SGHRS and CDR2 YFSETQ. This CDR3 contains 14 residues. CDR3 loop: CASTNPGISTEAFF. CDR3 DNA: TGCGCCAGCACCAACCCAGGGATCAGCACTGAAGCTTTCTTT.

The table lists this clone with a few counts. The CDR3 DNA follows: TGTGCCAGCAGCCAAGTGACAGGGGGCTACACCTTC. Protein sequence: CASSQVTGGYTF. This chain uses TRBV3-1 (or the pseudogene TRBV3-2) with TRBJ1-2, with 7 positions matching TRBD1. Looked up from germline, CDR1 is LGHDT and CDR2 is YNNKEL (reference sequence). V was pared by 1 base and J by 8 bases, with 1 base of the junction left unmatched. The CDR3 is 12 residues long.

This clone was recorded once. V usage is TRBV28 and J usage is TRBJ1-1; D is undetermined. CDR1 is MDHEN, CDR2 SYDVKM, per germline. This CDR3 is built from 11 residues. V dropped 4 bases and J dropped 4 bases, with 4 bases sitting between them. The CDR3 DNA reads as TGTGCCAGCAGTTACAGCACTGAAGCTTTCTTT. It codes for CASSYSTEAFF.

The genes are TRBV13 and TRBJ2-7; 9 bases map to TRBD1. The germline gives CDR1 PRHDT, CDR2 FYEKMQ (reference sequence). The junction had 4 bases not matched to a gene; V was cut back by 0 bases and J by 13 bases. The length of the CDR3 is 12 residues. The CDR3 reads CASSLGGQGHYF. CDR3 in DNA: TGTGCCAGCAGCTTAGGGGGACAGGGCCACTACTTC.

The gene calls are TRBV5-1 and TRBJ2-2; TRBD1 matches 10 bases. The CDR3 consists of 15 residues. V dropped 4 bases and J dropped 6; count of bases not matched to a gene: 6. Germline-derived CDR1 and CDR2 are SGHRS and YFSETQ. Written as DNA, the CDR3 is TGCGCCAGCAGCGCCGGACAGGGGGTGTCCGGGGAGCTGTTTTTT. This sequence encodes CASSAGQGVSGELFF.

This clone occurred once. J is TRBJ2-3 and V is TRBV5-1; no firm D call. Germline CDR1 is SGHRS and CDR2 is YFSETQ. Trimming pared 1 base from V and 0 bases from J, leaving 9 bases between. CDR3 length: 15 amino acids. CDR3 residues: CASSLWAPSTDTQYF. DNA of the CDR3: TGCGCCAGCAGCTTGTGGGCCCCGAGCACAGATACGCAGTATTTT.

V gene TRBV7-2 combines with J gene TRBJ1-1; D ambiguous. The germline V and J ends were trimmed by 1 base and 8 bases, with 17 bases remaining between them. The length of the CDR3 is 15 residues. The V gene's germline CDR1 is SGHTA and CDR2 FQGNSA. The CDR3 DNA sequence: TGTGCCAGCAGCTTAGTGGCCAGTTCCGAACTAGAAGCTTTCTTT. This codes for CASSLVASSELEAFF.

The count of this clone is one. The chain couples TRBV27 to TRBJ1-2; a possible D gene is TRBD1 (5 bases). This CDR3 spans 15 amino acids. Germline loops: CDR1 MNHEY, CDR2 SMNVEV (reference sequence). Deletions cut 2 bases from V and 7 bases from J, with 17 bases between. The CDR3 DNA is TGTGCCAGCAGTTTAGCCCGCTCGGACACGGGTGGCTACACCTTC. This translates into CASSLARSDTGGYTF.

This clone was seen once. The chain joins TRBV4-2 to TRBJ2-3, with a possible D match to TRBD1 (6 bases). This CDR3 has 15 residues. Germline V CDR1 and CDR2: LGHNA, YNFKEQ. Trimming cost V 0 bases and J 4 bases, with 11 bases left between them. CDR3 sequence reads: CASSQEGAGADTQYF. DNA of the CDR3: TGTGCCAGCAGCCAAGAGGGGGCAGGGGCAGATACGCAGTATTTT.

The rearrangement uses TRBV14 and TRBJ2-1; D call uncertain. CDR1 and CDR2 (germline): SGHDN, FVKESK. There are 16 residues in the CDR3. V shed 3 bases and J shed 0 bases, with 12 bases lying between them. CDR3 sequence: CASSHRQVRSYNEQFF. The CDR3 coding sequence is TGTGCCAGCAGCCATCGGCAGGTACGCTCCTACAATGAGCAGTTCTTC.

This clone turned up a few times. The V and J genes are TRBV7-6 and TRBJ1-1; D possibly corresponds to TRBD1 (6 bases). V shed 5 bases and J shed 4 bases, with 17 bases lying between them. CDR3 length: 15 amino acids. Germline V gene lookup returns CDR1 SGHVS and CDR2 FNYEAQ. This CDR3 is CASSVLRGFVTEAFF. The CDR3, as DNA: TGTGCCAGCAGCGTTCTCAGGGGATTCGTCACTGAAGCTTTCTTT.